Below, 25 T cell receptor beta chains from the same sample are listed, as sequenced in a study of blood T cell repertoires in COVID-19. Here immunoSEQ multiplex PCR was the method, and the copy in TCRdb shows in-frame clones only, minus some. The sample carries around 700,000 clones, approximately 90% recorded once. The specimen sequenced was peripheral blood. All receptors come from a woman under 30 with acute or convalescent COVID-19.

The V gene is TRBV27, the J gene TRBJ1-1, with D perhaps matching TRBD1 (5 bases). CDR3 length equals 16 residues. The V end was cut by 5 bases, the J end by 0 bases, with 16 bases between. The V gene's germline CDR1 is MNHEY and CDR2 SMNVEV (reference sequence). This CDR3 is CASSPQAGPMNTEAFF. For the CDR3, the DNA is TGTGCCAGCAGTCCACAGGCCGGGCCCATGAACACTGAAGCTTTCTTT.

The rearrangement uses TRBV10-3 and TRBJ1-3; the D gene is possibly TRBD1 (6 bases). V was cut by 11 bases and J by 2 bases, with 13 bases left in between. Germline V gene data show CDR1 as ENHRY and CDR2 as SYGVKD. The CDR3 runs 13 residues. The CDR3 spells CAPPTGPGNTIYF. The CDR3 nucleotides read TGTGCCCCCCCAACAGGGCCTGGAAACACCATATATTTT.

The genes are TRBV18 and TRBJ1-5; no reliable D call. V lost 4 bases and J lost 7, with 11 bases in between. Germline CDR1 is KGHSH and CDR2 is LQKENI. This CDR3 has 13 amino acids. CDR3 sequence (DNA): TGTGCCAGCTCACGGTGGAGAGGACAGCCCCAGCATTTT. Its protein product is CASSRWRGQPQHF.

The chain combines TRBV4-3 with TRBJ2-7; 9 nucleotides agree with TRBD2. The CDR3 totals 19 residues. After removal of 0 bases from V and 7 bases from J, the junction contained 19 bases not matched to a gene. Germline assignment: CDR1 LGHNA and CDR2 YSLEER. DNA for the CDR3: TGCGCCAGCAGCCAAGATCTGGCAGCTCGGGGACTAGCCCTAGGGGAGCAGTACTTC. This sequence encodes CASSQDLAARGLALGEQYF.

This clone was counted many times. The chain is built from TRBV25-1 and TRBJ1-5; 8 positions match TRBD1. The ends lost 4 bases at V and 0 bases at J; junction bases unmatched: 11. Germline V gene sequence: CDR1 MGHDK, CDR2 SYGVNS. CDR3 length: 18 amino acids. CDR3 residues: CASSATSTGDYSNQPQHF. Written as DNA, the CDR3 is TGTGCCAGCAGTGCTACCTCGACAGGGGACTATAGCAATCAGCCCCAGCATTTT.

This clone occurred a few times. V is TRBV6-5 and J is TRBJ2-7, with 7 nucleotides matching TRBD1. CDR3 length: 15 residues. The V gene end was trimmed by 8 bases and the J gene end by 2 bases; junction bases not matched to a gene: 12. Germline V CDR1 and CDR2: MNHEY, SVGAGI. In nucleotides, the CDR3 is TGTGCCAGCGGGACAGCCCTCCGAGATCCCTACGAGCAGTACTTC. This gives the protein CASGTALRDPYEQYF.

The V gene is TRBV28, the J gene TRBJ2-1; D remains ambiguous. This CDR3 is built from 10 residues. CDR1 is MDHEN and CDR2 is SYDVKM in the germline V gene. V lost 7 bases to trimming and J lost 7 bases, with 5 bases between them. The CDR3 here is CASIGNEQFF. Written as DNA, the CDR3 is TGTGCCAGCATCGGTAATGAGCAGTTCTTC.

The chain couples TRBV30 to TRBJ1-5; TRBD1 matches 7 bases. The germline V gene encodes CDR1 GTSNPN and CDR2 SVGIG (reference sequence). J was trimmed by 2 bases and V by 2 bases; bases with no gene match: 3. The CDR3 covers 14 residues. CDR3 residues: CAWSKGQGNQPQHF. The CDR3 region has the DNA TGTGCCTGGAGTAAAGGACAGGGCAATCAGCCCCAGCATTTT.

The chain is built from TRBV28 and TRBJ2-7, with 7 bases aligning to TRBD2. The germline V gene has CDR1 MDHEN and CDR2 SYDVKM. This CDR3 comprises 15 residues. The V and J ends lost 1 base and 3 bases, in that order; junction bases with no gene match: 6. CDR3 region: CASSLSQAGVYEQYF. CDR3 sequence (DNA): TGTGCCAGCAGTTTATCGCAGGCGGGGGTCTACGAGCAGTACTTC.

This clone was recorded only once. This chain connects TRBV7-2 to TRBJ2-7, with 10 bases that match TRBD1. Trimming removed 6 bases from V and 6 bases from J; junction bases left unmatched: 8. The germline gives CDR1 SGHTA, CDR2 FQGNSA. This CDR3 spans 14 amino acids. CDR3 bases: TGTGCCAGCAGTTACCGGGACAGGGGTGGCGAGCAGTACTTC. This encodes CASSYRDRGGEQYF.

The chain recombines TRBV24-1 with TRBJ1-6; D ambiguous. With 3 bases removed from V and 10 bases from J, the gap between germline ends came to 9 bases. The CDR3 covers 13 residues. Germline V lookup: CDR1 KGHDR, CDR2 SFDVKD. CDR3 bases: TGTGCCACCAGTGATCCTCCCCCCTCACCCCTCCACTTT. It encodes CATSDPPPSPLHF.

This clone was seen a single time. The chain uses TRBV5-1 and TRBJ2-1, with 8 positions matching TRBD1. V gave up 4 bases and J gave up 7 bases; unmatched junction bases: 10. The CDR3 covers 15 residues. Germline loops: CDR1 SGHRS, CDR2 YFSETQ. The CDR3 sequence: CASSGSGGAGNEQFF. The CDR3 nucleotides read TGCGCCAGCAGCGGATCAGGGGGCGCGGGAAATGAGCAGTTCTTC.

Only one count was recorded for this clone. The V call is TRBV30, the J call TRBJ2-7; 10 nucleotides agree with TRBD1. This CDR3 is 13 amino acids long. CDR1 and CDR2 (germline): GTSNPN, SVGIG (reference sequence). V shed 1 base and J 5 bases; nucleotides not matched to a gene: 2. This CDR3 reads CAWSGQGANEQYF. In DNA, the CDR3 is TGTGCCTGGAGTGGACAGGGGGCCAACGAGCAGTACTTC.

The CDR3 DNA is TGTGCCAGCGGGGTGAGGGGGAGCTCCTACAATGAGCAGTTCTTC. This codes for CASGVRGSSYNEQFF. The J gene is TRBJ2-1, the V gene TRBV11-1, with D possibly TRBD1 on 6 matching bases. Trimming removed 8 bases from V and 0 bases from J, with 14 bases in between. The germline V gene has CDR1 SGHAT and CDR2 FQDESV (reference sequence). The length of the CDR3 is 15 residues.

V usage is TRBV5-8 and J usage is TRBJ2-7; D is unresolved. V lost 0 bases and J 3 bases, leaving 7 bases between the germline ends. The CDR3 spans 13 residues. Germline V CDR1 and CDR2: SGHTS, YDEGEE. For the CDR3, the DNA is TGTGCCAGCAGCTTGGGAGCATTCTACGAGCAGTACTTC. Translating gives CASSLGAFYEQYF.

The chain uses TRBV19 and TRBJ1-4, with D unclear. The V gene lost 2 bases and the J gene lost 3 bases, with 7 bases spanning the gap. The CDR3 spans 14 residues. Germline V gene sequence: CDR1 LNHDA, CDR2 SQIVND (reference sequence). Here the CDR3 reads CASSILSANEKLFF. CDR3 coding DNA: TGTGCCAGTAGTATACTTTCGGCTAATGAAAAACTGTTTTTT.

The genes are TRBV19 and TRBJ2-3, with a tentative D call TRBD2 (7 bases). V was trimmed by 7 bases and J by 0 bases, leaving 17 bases between them. Germline assignment: CDR1 LNHDA and CDR2 SQIVND (reference sequence). CDR3 length equals 16 residues. Written as DNA, the CDR3 is TGTGCCAGTACCCCGGGCCGGGGGGCCAGCACAGATACGCAGTATTTT. It yields the protein CASTPGRGASTDTQYF. The variable domain in full, completed from reference TRBV19 and TRBJ2-3, reads DGGITQSPKYLFRKEGQNVTLSCEQNLNHDAMYWYRQDPGQGLRLIYYSQIVNDFQKGDIAEGYSVSREKKESFPLTVTSAQKNPTAFYLCASTPGRGASTDTQYFGPGTRLTVL.

V is TRBV7-2 and J is TRBJ2-5; 7 nucleotides align to TRBD2. V dropped 5 bases and J dropped 5; count of bases not matched to a gene: 8. The CDR3 runs 14 residues. Per germline, CDR1 SGHTA and CDR2 FQGNSA. The CDR3 here is CASSRGLVVETQYF. The CDR3 DNA reads as TGTGCCAGCAGCCGCGGACTAGTCGTCGAGACCCAGTACTTC.

The chain employs TRBV4-1 and TRBJ2-1, with TRBD2 matching 10 bases. Germline-derived CDR1 and CDR2 are MGHRA and YSYEKL. Losses at the gene ends were 1 base for V and 0 bases for J; bases not matched to a gene: 0. The CDR3 extends over 16 amino acids. For the CDR3, the DNA is TGCGCCAGCAGCCAAGGGACTAGCGGCTCCTACAATGAGCAGTTCTTC. Protein sequence: CASSQGTSGSYNEQFF.

The chain is built from TRBV5-1 and TRBJ1-3; D unclear. Germline lookup yields CDR1 SGHRS and CDR2 YFSETQ. This CDR3 is 16 amino acids long. Trimming stripped 2 bases from V and 2 bases from J, with 14 bases between. DNA for the CDR3: TGCGCCAGCAGCTTCTTACCGGGCGGGGCTGGAAACACCATATATTTT. As protein: CASSFLPGGAGNTIYF.

The chain uses TRBV19 and TRBJ2-1, with TRBD1 matching over 7 bases. The germline CDR1 and CDR2 sequences are LNHDA and SQIVND (reference sequence). The CDR3 loop spans 15 amino acids. V lost 5 bases, J lost 3 bases, and 7 bases stayed unmatched. The CDR3 sequence: CASSETGPLYNEQFF. The CDR3 DNA follows: TGTGCCAGTAGTGAGACAGGGCCCCTCTACAATGAGCAGTTCTTC.

This chain links TRBV7-9 with TRBJ1-2; TRBD1 aligns across 8 bases. Germline CDR1 is SEHNR and CDR2 is FQNEAQ (reference sequence). The CDR3 consists of 14 residues. J lost 4 bases, V lost 4 bases, and 5 bases had no gene match. The DNA of the CDR3 is TGTGCCAGCAGCTCAGGACAGGGAGTCTATGGCTACACCTTC. Translating it yields CASSSGQGVYGYTF.

The genes are TRBV19 and TRBJ1-2, with 7 nucleotides matching TRBD1. CDR3 length: 15 amino acids. Germline trimming cut 5 bases from V and 8 bases from J; bases unmatched to any gene: 14. CDR1 LNHDA and CDR2 SQIVND come from the germline V gene (reference sequence). The CDR3 loop reads CASSPFGGQTLGYTF. DNA of the CDR3: TGTGCCAGTAGTCCTTTTGGGGGACAGACCCTAGGCTACACCTTC.

This clone was seen once. The V gene is TRBV19, the J gene TRBJ1-1, with D unresolved. The CDR3 is 14 residues long. Germline CDR1 LNHDA, CDR2 SQIVND (reference sequence). V was pared by 7 bases and J by 5 bases, with 17 bases between. The CDR3 reads CASMTGSGGTEAFF. CDR3 DNA sequence: TGTGCCAGTATGACGGGGTCGGGAGGGACTGAAGCTTTCTTT. Complete variable domain (other parts from reference TRBV19 and TRBJ1-1): DGGITQSPKYLFRKEGQNVTLSCEQNLNHDAMYWYRQDPGQGLRLIYYSQIVNDFQKGDIAEGYSVSREKKESFPLTVTSAQKNPTAFYLCASMTGSGGTEAFFGQGTRLTVV.

This clone is a singleton in its sample. The V gene is TRBV7-8, the J gene TRBJ2-1, with 9 bases identical to TRBD2. In germline, CDR1 is SGHVS, CDR2 FQNEAQ. The junction had 8 bases not matched to a gene; V was cut back by 4 bases and J by 7 bases. The CDR3 totals 15 residues. The CDR3 protein is CASSSYSLAGNEQFF. The DNA of the CDR3 is TGTGCCAGCAGCTCCTATTCTCTAGCGGGAAATGAGCAGTTCTTC.